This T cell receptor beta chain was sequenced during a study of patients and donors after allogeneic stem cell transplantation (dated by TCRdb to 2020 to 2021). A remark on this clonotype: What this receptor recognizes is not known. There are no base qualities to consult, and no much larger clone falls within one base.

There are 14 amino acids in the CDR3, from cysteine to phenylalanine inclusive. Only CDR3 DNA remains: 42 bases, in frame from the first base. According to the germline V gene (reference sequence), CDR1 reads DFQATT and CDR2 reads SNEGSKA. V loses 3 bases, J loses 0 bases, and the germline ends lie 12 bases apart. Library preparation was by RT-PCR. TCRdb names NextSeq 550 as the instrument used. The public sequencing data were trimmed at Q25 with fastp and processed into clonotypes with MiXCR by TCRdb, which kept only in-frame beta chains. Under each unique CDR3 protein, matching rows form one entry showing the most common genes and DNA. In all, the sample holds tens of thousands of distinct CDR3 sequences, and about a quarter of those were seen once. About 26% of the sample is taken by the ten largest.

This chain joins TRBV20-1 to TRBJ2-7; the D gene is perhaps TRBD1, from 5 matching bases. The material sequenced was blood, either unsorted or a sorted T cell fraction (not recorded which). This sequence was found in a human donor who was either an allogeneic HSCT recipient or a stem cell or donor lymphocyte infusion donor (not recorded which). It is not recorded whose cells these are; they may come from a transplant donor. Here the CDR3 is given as CSASLRASSYEQYF. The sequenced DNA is TGCAGTGCTAGTCTCAGGGCGAGCTCCTACGAGCAGTACTTC.